Listed below are T cell receptor beta chains from one sample, sequenced in a study of cytomegalovirus exposure and HLA in healthy donors. Profiled with immunoSEQ multiplex PCR; TCRdb holds only in-frame clones, not every one. Among more than 250,000 clones, 75% to 90% were seen once, and the ten largest hold 0.95% to 1.5%. The sequenced material came from PBMCs. These receptors came from a woman in her twenties or thirties in good health and CMV-seropositive. Both conserved end residues are part of each CDR3. D genes are given only for firm matches. Rows may omit the clone size; those that give it use once, few, many or a size class.

d_gene: .; abundance: .; v_gene: TRBV6-1; j_gene: TRBJ2-7; CDR3aa: CASWGGLDEQYF; CDR3nt: TGTGCCAGCTGGGGGGGGCTGGACGAGCAGTACTTC
d_gene: .; abundance: .; v_gene: TRBV2; j_gene: TRBJ1-1; CDR3aa: CASSGRQAGNTEAFF; CDR3nt: TGTGCCAGCAGTGGTCGACAGGCTGGGAACACTGAAGCTTTCTTT
d_gene: TRBD1; abundance: .; v_gene: TRBV11-2; j_gene: TRBJ1-3; CDR3aa: CASSLDGSGQPSSGNTIYF; CDR3nt: TGTGCCAGCAGCTTAGATGGTTCGGGACAGCCAAGCTCTGGAAACACCATATATTTT
d_gene: TRBD1; abundance: .; v_gene: TRBV19; j_gene: TRBJ1-5; CDR3aa: CASSISGTGGSQPQHF; CDR3nt: TGTGCCAGTAGTATCTCCGGGACAGGGGGCAGTCAGCCCCAGCATTTT
d_gene: .; abundance: .; v_gene: TRBV27; j_gene: TRBJ2-7; CDR3aa: CASSMLGKTVYEQYF; CDR3nt: TGTGCCAGCAGTATGCTAGGGAAAACGGTCTACGAGCAGTACTTC
d_gene: TRBD2; abundance: .; v_gene: TRBV6-6; j_gene: TRBJ2-7; CDR3aa: CASRGTSGNSYEQYF; CDR3nt: TGTGCCAGCAGGGGGACTAGCGGGAATTCCTACGAGCAGTACTTC
d_gene: .; abundance: .; v_gene: TRBV11-1; j_gene: TRBJ2-7; CDR3aa: CASSLPGITYEQYF; CDR3nt: TGTGCCAGCAGCTTACCAGGTATCACCTACGAGCAGTACTTC
d_gene: TRBD2; abundance: .; v_gene: TRBV4-2; j_gene: TRBJ2-3; CDR3aa: CASSTTLAGGTDTQYF; CDR3nt: TGTGCCAGCAGCACGACACTAGCGGGGGGCACAGATACGCAGTATTTT
d_gene: .; abundance: .; v_gene: TRBV4-3; j_gene: TRBJ2-5; CDR3aa: CASSQNHQETQYF; CDR3nt: TGCGCCAGCAGCCAAAACCATCAAGAGACCCAGTACTTC
d_gene: .; abundance: once; v_gene: TRBV4-2; j_gene: TRBJ1-2; CDR3aa: CASSQVRQKVDGYTF; CDR3nt: TGTGCCAGCAGCCAAGTTAGACAAAAAGTAGATGGCTACACCTTC
d_gene: .; abundance: few; v_gene: TRBV30; j_gene: TRBJ1-3; CDR3aa: CAWRSGTPSNTIYF; CDR3nt: TGTGCCTGGAGGTCGGGGACACCAAGCAACACCATATATTTT
d_gene: .; abundance: .; v_gene: TRBV2; j_gene: TRBJ2-4; CDR3aa: CASSDRGNIQYF; CDR3nt: TGTGCCAGCAGTGACAGGGGAAACATTCAGTACTTC
d_gene: TRBD2; abundance: .; v_gene: TRBV7-2; j_gene: TRBJ2-1; CDR3aa: CASSLGGGRGEQFF; CDR3nt: TGTGCCAGCAGCTTAGGCGGGGGAAGGGGTGAGCAGTTCTTC
d_gene: TRBD2; abundance: once; v_gene: TRBV6-4; j_gene: TRBJ2-3; CDR3aa: CASSRGLASDTQYF; CDR3nt: TGTGCCAGCAGTAGGGGACTAGCTTCGGATACGCAGTATTTT
d_gene: .; abundance: .; v_gene: TRBV2; j_gene: TRBJ2-7; CDR3aa: CASSETPDSYEQYF; CDR3nt: TGTGCCAGCAGTGAAACTCCCGACAGTTACGAGCAGTACTTC
d_gene: .; abundance: once; v_gene: TRBV30; j_gene: TRBJ2-5; CDR3aa: CAWSVEIPPQETQYF; CDR3nt: TGTGCCTGGAGTGTAGAAATTCCGCCACAAGAGACCCAGTACTTC
d_gene: .; abundance: once; v_gene: TRBV4-1; j_gene: TRBJ2-7; CDR3aa: CASSRSPTEMVEQYF; CDR3nt: TGCGCCAGCAGCCGATCCCCAACTGAAATGGTGGAGCAGTACTTC
d_gene: .; abundance: .; v_gene: TRBV9; j_gene: TRBJ2-7; CDR3aa: CASSVGTSPGSYEQYF; CDR3nt: TGTGCCAGCAGCGTAGGAACGAGTCCCGGCTCCTACGAGCAGTACTTC
d_gene: .; abundance: .; v_gene: TRBV9; j_gene: TRBJ1-1; CDR3aa: CASSAQNMNTEAFF; CDR3nt: TGTGCCAGCAGCGCCCAAAATATGAACACTGAAGCTTTCTTT
d_gene: .; abundance: .; v_gene: TRBV5-5; j_gene: TRBJ1-5; CDR3aa: CASSFLGADQPQHF; CDR3nt: TGTGCCAGCAGCTTCCTAGGTGCCGATCAGCCCCAGCATTTT
d_gene: .; abundance: .; v_gene: TRBV13; j_gene: TRBJ1-2; CDR3aa: CASSPGRSNGYTF; CDR3nt: TGTGCCAGCAGCCCGGGGCGTAGTAATGGCTACACCTTC
d_gene: TRBD2; abundance: .; v_gene: TRBV7-3; j_gene: TRBJ2-2; CDR3aa: CASGTSGGFGTGELFF; CDR3nt: TGTGCCAGCGGGACTAGCGGGGGGTTCGGCACCGGGGAGCTGTTTTTT
d_gene: TRBD1; abundance: .; v_gene: TRBV6-5; j_gene: TRBJ1-1; CDR3aa: CASSYSVLYRGTEAFF; CDR3nt: TGTGCCAGCAGTTACTCGGTGCTCTACAGGGGCACTGAAGCTTTCTTT
d_gene: TRBD2; abundance: .; v_gene: TRBV5-1; j_gene: TRBJ2-7; CDR3aa: CASSLGGSNYEQYF; CDR3nt: TGCGCCAGCAGCTTGGGCGGGAGTAATTACGAGCAGTACTTC
d_gene: .; abundance: few; v_gene: TRBV4-1; j_gene: TRBJ2-5; CDR3aa: CASSAPGEETQYF; CDR3nt: TGCGCCAGCAGCGCCCCAGGGGAAGAGACCCAGTACTTC
d_gene: .; abundance: .; v_gene: TRBV10-1; j_gene: TRBJ2-5; CDR3aa: CASSESQTDEETQYF; CDR3nt: TGCGCCAGCAGTGAGTCACAGACAGACGAAGAGACCCAGTACTTC
d_gene: .; abundance: once; v_gene: TRBV30; j_gene: TRBJ1-2; CDR3aa: CAWSPFSQESYGYTF; CDR3nt: TGTGCCTGGAGTCCCTTTTCTCAGGAATCCTATGGCTACACCTTC
d_gene: .; abundance: .; v_gene: TRBV6-6; j_gene: TRBJ1-6; CDR3aa: CASSYRSDYNSPLHF; CDR3nt: TGTGCCAGCAGTTACAGGTCAGACTATAATTCACCCCTCCACTTT
d_gene: .; abundance: once; v_gene: TRBV29-1; j_gene: TRBJ2-3; CDR3aa: CSAPSATTDTQYF; CDR3nt: TGCAGCGCCCCCTCGGCTACCACAGATACGCAGTATTTT
d_gene: .; abundance: once; v_gene: TRBV28; j_gene: TRBJ2-7; CDR3aa: CASSYVPSEQYF; CDR3nt: TGTGCCAGCAGTTACGTCCCTAGCGAGCAGTACTTC
d_gene: .; abundance: .; v_gene: TRBV5-1; j_gene: TRBJ1-4; CDR3aa: CASSLGSTNEKLFF; CDR3nt: TGCGCCAGCAGCTTGGGTTCAACTAATGAAAAACTGTTTTTT
d_gene: .; abundance: .; v_gene: TRBV18; j_gene: TRBJ2-1; CDR3aa: CASSPTPGLYNEQFF; CDR3nt: TGTGCCAGCTCACCGACGCCCGGACTCTACAATGAGCAGTTCTTC
d_gene: TRBD2; abundance: .; v_gene: TRBV5-1; j_gene: TRBJ2-7; CDR3aa: CASSLELAGVPPFEQYF; CDR3nt: TGCGCCAGCAGCTTGGAACTAGCGGGGGTTCCTCCTTTCGAGCAGTACTTC
d_gene: .; abundance: .; v_gene: TRBV4-3; j_gene: TRBJ2-5; CDR3aa: CASSQEAGGRSETQYF; CDR3nt: TGCGCCAGCAGCCAAGAAGCCGGGGGGCGATCGGAGACCCAGTACTTC
d_gene: .; abundance: .; v_gene: TRBV7-2; j_gene: TRBJ1-2; CDR3aa: CASSFQDYGYTF; CDR3nt: TGTGCCAGCAGCTTTCAGGATTATGGCTACACCTTC
d_gene: .; abundance: .; v_gene: TRBV2; j_gene: TRBJ1-1; CDR3aa: CASIQGGPEAFF; CDR3nt: TGTGCCAGCATACAGGGAGGGCCTGAAGCTTTCTTT
d_gene: .; abundance: .; v_gene: TRBV7-9; j_gene: TRBJ2-7; CDR3aa: CASSLDTGGSEQYF; CDR3nt: TGTGCCAGCAGCTTAGATACTGGAGGGTCCGAGCAGTACTTC
d_gene: TRBD2; abundance: .; v_gene: TRBV7-7; j_gene: TRBJ2-7; CDR3aa: CASSLGAGAREQYF; CDR3nt: TGTGCCAGCAGCCTCGGAGCGGGAGCGCGCGAGCAGTACTTC
d_gene: TRBD2; abundance: .; v_gene: TRBV27; j_gene: TRBJ2-1; CDR3aa: CASSGPSGGYNEQFF; CDR3nt: TGTGCCAGCAGTGGACCTAGCGGGGGGTACAATGAGCAGTTCTTC
d_gene: .; abundance: .; v_gene: TRBV4-1; j_gene: TRBJ2-5; CDR3aa: CASSQAGVETQYF; CDR3nt: TGCGCCAGCAGCCAAGCAGGGGTCGAGACCCAGTACTTC
d_gene: .; abundance: once; v_gene: TRBV7-3; j_gene: TRBJ2-5; CDR3aa: CASSKETQYF; CDR3nt: TGTGCCAGCAGTAAAGAGACCCAGTACTTC
d_gene: .; abundance: few; v_gene: TRBV11-2; j_gene: TRBJ1-4; CDR3aa: CASSPIPGGDEKLFF; CDR3nt: TGTGCCAGCAGCCCCATCCCGGGGGGTGATGAAAAACTGTTTTTT
d_gene: TRBD1; abundance: .; v_gene: TRBV28; j_gene: TRBJ1-5; CDR3aa: CASSLWTGQGNQPQHF; CDR3nt: TGTGCCAGCAGTTTATGGACAGGGCAGGGCAATCAGCCCCAGCATTTT
d_gene: .; abundance: .; v_gene: TRBV19; j_gene: TRBJ1-2; CDR3aa: CASSMGGLDGYTF; CDR3nt: TGTGCCAGTAGTATGGGGGGGCTCGATGGCTACACCTTC
d_gene: TRBD2; abundance: once; v_gene: TRBV30; j_gene: TRBJ2-5; CDR3aa: CAISGGARETQYF; CDR3nt: TGTGCCATCTCGGGGGGGGCACGGGAGACCCAGTACTTC
d_gene: .; abundance: .; v_gene: TRBV6-1; j_gene: TRBJ2-2; CDR3aa: CASTLLGAGELFF; CDR3nt: TGTGCCAGCACCCTCTTGGGCGCCGGGGAGCTGTTTTTT
d_gene: .; abundance: .; v_gene: TRBV19; j_gene: TRBJ2-7; CDR3aa: CASSSGSYEQYF; CDR3nt: TGTGCCAGTAGTAGTGGCTCCTACGAGCAGTACTTC
d_gene: TRBD1; abundance: .; v_gene: TRBV18; j_gene: TRBJ1-4; CDR3aa: CASSLVTGTNEKLFF; CDR3nt: TGTGCCAGCTCACTTGTGACAGGGACTAATGAAAAACTGTTTTTT
d_gene: TRBD2; abundance: .; v_gene: TRBV19; j_gene: TRBJ2-3; CDR3aa: CASSFSGSIIDTQYF; CDR3nt: TGTGCCAGTAGTTTTAGCGGGAGTATAATAGATACGCAGTATTTT
d_gene: .; abundance: once; v_gene: TRBV2; j_gene: TRBJ2-5; CDR3aa: CASMGGRVSETQYF; CDR3nt: TGTGCCAGCATGGGGGGCAGGGTGAGCGAGACCCAGTACTTC